Listed below are T cell receptor beta chains from one sample, sequenced in a study of shared clonotypes between healthy human individuals. Assay used: immunoSEQ multiplex PCR; TCRdb lists only in-frame clones, some missing. The sample consists of approximately 2,000,000 clones, around 95% of them appearing once. The sample consisted of naive CD8+ T cells from PBMCs. Receptors were obtained from a young man in good health. Some clones in this sample may be carry-over from other donors' samples. Each CDR3 is given with its conserved first and last residue. The D gene is left open where the match is weak. Clone sizes are given selectively: once, few, many, or a class where the clone is expanded.

TRBD2	NA	TRBV4-1	TRBJ2-1	TGCGCCAGCAGCCACCCTCCGGCGGGAGGGACCAGTGAGCAGTTCTTC	CASSHPPAGGTSEQFF
TRBD1	NA	TRBV29-1	TRBJ1-1	TGCAGCGTTTCCACAGGGGGAACTGAAGCTTTCTTT	CSVSTGGTEAFF
NA	NA	TRBV15	TRBJ1-5	TGTGCCACCAGCCCCAGCCGGGGTATCTATCAGCCCCAGCATTTT	CATSPSRGIYQPQHF
NA	NA	TRBV18	TRBJ2-5	TGTGCCAGCTCACCAGAAGCGGGTCAACAAGAGACCCAGTACTTC	CASSPEAGQQETQYF
TRBD1	few	TRBV7-2	TRBJ1-1	TGTGCCAGCAGCCCATGGGGACAGCCGAACACTGAAGCTTTCTTT	CASSPWGQPNTEAFF
NA	NA	TRBV2	TRBJ2-3	TGTGCCAGCAGGGAGCGCTTACCCACAGATACGCAGTATTTT	CASRERLPTDTQYF
TRBD2	once	TRBV6-5	TRBJ2-7	TGTGCCAGCAACCCAGGACTAGCGGGAACCTACGAGCAGTACTTC	CASNPGLAGTYEQYF
TRBD1	NA	TRBV4-1	TRBJ2-5	TGCGCCAGCAGACAAGGGGACAGACAAGAGACCCAGTACTTC	CASRQGDRQETQYF
TRBD2	once	TRBV27	TRBJ2-3	TGTGCCAGCGGTAGCGGGACACGCACAGATACGCAGTATTTT	CASGSGTRTDTQYF
TRBD2	NA	TRBV4-1	TRBJ2-5	TGCGCCAGCAGCCCGAAGGGGGGTAGCGGGAATCAAGAGACCCAGTACTTC	CASSPKGGSGNQETQYF
TRBD2	NA	TRBV5-1	TRBJ2-1	TGCGCCAGCAGCTTGAACTTAGCGGGAGTCTATAACGCTGAGCAGTTCTTC	CASSLNLAGVYNAEQFF
TRBD2	NA	TRBV7-2	TRBJ2-1	TGTGCCAGCAGCTTACTACGGGAGGCCTACAATGAGCAGTTCTTC	CASSLLREAYNEQFF
NA	NA	TRBV11-2	TRBJ2-7	TGTGCCAGCAGCTTAGTGGGAGCGAGCTACGAGCAGTACTTC	CASSLVGASYEQYF
NA	NA	TRBV11-2	TRBJ2-7	TGTGCCAGCAGCTCTGGTCGGGGCTACGAGCAGTACTTC	CASSSGRGYEQYF
TRBD2	NA	TRBV29-1	TRBJ2-2	TGCAGCGTGATAGCGGGAGAATCCGGGGAGCTGTTTTTT	CSVIAGESGELFF
NA	NA	TRBV7-9	TRBJ1-2	TGTGCCAGCAGCTTAGGAAGAGGGGACTATGGCTACACCTTC	CASSLGRGDYGYTF
TRBD1	NA	TRBV7-9	TRBJ2-3	TGTGCCAGCAACACCGGGACAGGGGACACAGATACGCAGTATTTT	CASNTGTGDTDTQYF
NA	NA	TRBV28	TRBJ1-1	TGTGCCAGCAGTTTATCCGGTATTGGGGCCGAAGCTTTCTTT	CASSLSGIGAEAFF
NA	NA	TRBV29-1	TRBJ2-7	TGCAGCGTCGAAGAGGGACGCCGGAGCTACGAGCAGTACTTC	CSVEEGRRSYEQYF
NA	NA	TRBV9	TRBJ1-5	TGTGCCAGCAGCGTAGGCGGCAGCAATCAGCCCCAGCATTTT	CASSVGGSNQPQHF
NA	NA	TRBV7-9	TRBJ1-2	TGTGCCAGCAGCGCCGGTTTTCCCGGCTACACCTTC	CASSAGFPGYTF
TRBD2	NA	TRBV15	TRBJ2-7	TGTGCCACCAGCAGAGAGAAGCGGGACTCCTACGAGCAGTACTTC	CATSREKRDSYEQYF
NA	NA	TRBV4-1	TRBJ1-1	TGCGCCAGCAGCCAAGGGGTCAGCCTGAAGAACACTGAAGCTTTCTTT	CASSQGVSLKNTEAFF
NA	NA	TRBV11-1	TRBJ2-2	TGTGCCAGCAGCTTAATTGTATGGGATGGGGGCACCGGGGAGCTGTTTTTT	CASSLIVWDGGTGELFF
TRBD1	NA	TRBV9	TRBJ1-2	TGTGCCAGCAGCGACTACCGATTGGGACAGGGGCATGGCTACACCTTC	CASSDYRLGQGHGYTF
TRBD1	NA	TRBV6-1	TRBJ1-1	TGTGCCAGCAGTGGGACAGGGGTAAACACTGAAGCTTTCTTT	CASSGTGVNTEAFF
NA	NA	TRBV27	TRBJ2-5	TGTGCCAGCAGTTTACGGCCCTGGGAGACCCAGTACTTC	CASSLRPWETQYF
NA	NA	TRBV6-1	TRBJ2-3	TGTGCCAGCAGTGACGGGCAGGCAAGCACAGATACGCAGTATTTT	CASSDGQASTDTQYF
NA	NA	TRBV11-2	TRBJ1-1	TGTGCCAGCAGCTTATTTGGGGGTAGCACTGAAGCTTTCTTT	CASSLFGGSTEAFF
NA	once	TRBV6-4	TRBJ2-1	TGTGCCAGCAGTGCCGAGACGGGGGACGCGTACAATGAGCAGTTCTTC	CASSAETGDAYNEQFF
NA	once	TRBV5-5	TRBJ2-7	TGTGCCAGCAGCTTTGGACAGAGAGCCTACGAGCAGTACTTC	CASSFGQRAYEQYF
NA	NA	TRBV27	TRBJ1-1	TGTGCCAGCAGCCCGTCGCCCAGGCCGAACACTGAAGCTTTCTTT	CASSPSPRPNTEAFF
NA	NA	TRBV4-1	TRBJ1-1	TGCGCCAGCAGACACCAAGATCCGCGGAACACTGAAGCTTTCTTT	CASRHQDPRNTEAFF
TRBD1	NA	TRBV28	TRBJ2-3	TGTGCCAGCAGTTTAGACAGGGGGGCTAGCACAGATACGCAGTATTTT	CASSLDRGASTDTQYF
NA	NA	TRBV28	TRBJ2-7	TGTGCCAGCCTAAGTGGGGTTTTGAGCTCCTACGAGCAGTACTTC	CASLSGVLSSYEQYF
NA	NA	TRBV30	TRBJ2-7	TGTGCCTGGAGTCCCGGAGGGAGCGAGCAGTACTTC	CAWSPGGSEQYF
NA	NA	TRBV9	TRBJ2-7	TGTGCCAGCAGCGTAGCTGGAGGCAGGGCGGTCGAGCAGTACTTC	CASSVAGGRAVEQYF
NA	NA	TRBV29-1	TRBJ2-1	TGCAGCGTTGAAGCGGGGCAGGGCGGTAATGAGCAGTTCTTC	CSVEAGQGGNEQFF
NA	NA	TRBV2	TRBJ2-7	TGTGCCAGCAGTGATCATCTTACCTACGAGCAGTACTTC	CASSDHLTYEQYF
TRBD1	NA	TRBV27	TRBJ2-2	TGTGCCAGCAGTTTATCCCGCTACAGGGGATTAACCGGGGAGCTGTTTTTT	CASSLSRYRGLTGELFF
NA	NA	TRBV5-1	TRBJ2-7	TGCGCCAGCAGCTTTGGGACGGGCGAGCAGTACTTC	CASSFGTGEQYF
TRBD2	NA	TRBV11-2	TRBJ2-7	TGTGCCAGCAGCTTTGGACTAGCGGGCGCAGGGGTCCCCTACGAGCAGTACTTC	CASSFGLAGAGVPYEQYF
TRBD1	NA	TRBV9	TRBJ2-7	TGTGCCAGCAGCACGGGACAGGGGCTAACCTACGAGCAGTACTTC	CASSTGQGLTYEQYF
NA	NA	TRBV7-9	TRBJ1-1	TGTGCCAGCAGCTTAGGACATAACACTGAAGCTTTCTTT	CASSLGHNTEAFF
TRBD2	NA	TRBV27	TRBJ2-7	TGTGCCAGCAGTTTGGTGTCCGGGGGGTACGAGCAGTACTTC	CASSLVSGGYEQYF
NA	NA	TRBV29-1	TRBJ1-2	TGCAGCTTCAGGACCTCATATGGCTACACCTTC	CSFRTSYGYTF
NA	NA	TRBV7-9	TRBJ1-1	TGTGCCAGCATCGAACAAGTAAAAGTTTTTGGTGAAGCTTTCTTT	CASIEQVKVFGEAFF
NA	once	TRBV29-1	TRBJ2-1	TGCAGCGCTCACTTCCGAGATGAGCAGTTCTTC	CSAHFRDEQFF
NA	NA	TRBV27	TRBJ2-2	TGTGCCAGCAGTTCCCGCCAACAGCACACCGGGGAGCTGTTTTTT	CASSSRQQHTGELFF
TRBD2	NA	TRBV11-2	TRBJ2-1	TGTGCCAGTATCCCGCGGGAGGGGTTTGAGCAGTTCTTC	CASIPREGFEQFF
NA	once	TRBV28	TRBJ2-7	TGTGCCAGCAGTCCATCTTTCCGTCCCGAGCAGTACTTC	CASSPSFRPEQYF
NA	NA	TRBV20-1	TRBJ1-1	TGCAGTGCTAGAGCAGACTTCGATGCTTTCTTT	CSARADFDAFF
NA	few	TRBV2	TRBJ1-2	TGTGCCGTCAATCAGGGTATGGAAGGCTACACCTTC	CAVNQGMEGYTF
TRBD1	NA	TRBV29-1	TRBJ1-2	TGCAGCGGAACGCGCCTGGGACAGGGGGGCCTAGGCTACACCTTC	CSGTRLGQGGLGYTF